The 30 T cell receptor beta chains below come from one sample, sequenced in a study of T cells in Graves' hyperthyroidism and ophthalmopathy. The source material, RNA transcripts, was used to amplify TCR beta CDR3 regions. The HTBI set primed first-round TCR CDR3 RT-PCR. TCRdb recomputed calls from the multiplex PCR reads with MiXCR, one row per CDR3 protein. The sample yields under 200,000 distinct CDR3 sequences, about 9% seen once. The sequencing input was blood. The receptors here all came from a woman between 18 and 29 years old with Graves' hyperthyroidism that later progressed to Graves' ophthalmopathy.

This CDR3 is CASSLTFRRINEKLFF. CDR3 nucleotides: TGTGCCAGCAGCTTAACTTTCCGGCGGATTAATGAAAAACTGTTTTTT. This chain links TRBV7-9 with TRBJ1-4, with D uncertain. The germline V and J ends were trimmed by 2 bases and 4 bases, with 14 bases remaining between them. CDR3 length: 16 residues. The V gene's germline CDR1 is SEHNR and CDR2 FQNEAQ (reference sequence).

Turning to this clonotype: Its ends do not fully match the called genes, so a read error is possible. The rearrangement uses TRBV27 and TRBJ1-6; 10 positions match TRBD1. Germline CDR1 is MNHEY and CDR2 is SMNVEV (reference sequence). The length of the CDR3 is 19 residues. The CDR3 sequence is CVSSFAGTGVISYNSPLHF. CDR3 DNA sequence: TGCGTCAGCAGTTTCGCGGGGACAGGGGTAATCTCCTATAATTCACCCCTCCACTTT.

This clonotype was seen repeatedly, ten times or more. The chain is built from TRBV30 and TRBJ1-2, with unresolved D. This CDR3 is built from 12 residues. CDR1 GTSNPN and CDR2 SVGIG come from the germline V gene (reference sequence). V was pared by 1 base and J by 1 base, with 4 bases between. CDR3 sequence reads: CAWSEFNYGYTF. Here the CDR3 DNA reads TGTGCCTGGAGTGAATTTAACTATGGCTACACCTTC.

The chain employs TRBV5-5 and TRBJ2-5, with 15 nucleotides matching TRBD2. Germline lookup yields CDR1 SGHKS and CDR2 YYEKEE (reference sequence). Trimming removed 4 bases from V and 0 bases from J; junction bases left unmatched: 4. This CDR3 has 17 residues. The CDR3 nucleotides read TGTGCCAGCAGCAAAGGGACTAGCGGGGGGAACCAAGAGACCCAGTACTTC. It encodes CASSKGTSGGNQETQYF.

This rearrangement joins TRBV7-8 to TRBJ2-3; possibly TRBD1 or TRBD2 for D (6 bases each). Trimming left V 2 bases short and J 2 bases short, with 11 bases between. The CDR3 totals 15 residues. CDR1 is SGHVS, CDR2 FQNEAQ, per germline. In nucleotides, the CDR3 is TGTGCCAGCAGCTTATGGAGGGGGGCCACAGATACGCAGTATTTT. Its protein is CASSLWRGATDTQYF.

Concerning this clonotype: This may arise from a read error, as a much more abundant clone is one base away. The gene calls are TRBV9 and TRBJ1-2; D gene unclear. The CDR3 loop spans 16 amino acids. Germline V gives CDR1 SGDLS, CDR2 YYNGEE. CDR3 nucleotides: TGTGCCAGCAGCGTAGTCTCGGCAGTAGGACCCTATGGCTACATCTTC. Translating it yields CASSVVSAVGPYGYIF.

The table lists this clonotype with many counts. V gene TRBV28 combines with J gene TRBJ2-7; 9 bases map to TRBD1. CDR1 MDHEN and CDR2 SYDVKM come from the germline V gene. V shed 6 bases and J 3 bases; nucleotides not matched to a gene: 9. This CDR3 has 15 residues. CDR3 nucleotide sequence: TGTGCCAGCAGCCTTATATTGGGACAGGGCTACGAGCAGTACTTC. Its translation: CASSLILGQGYEQYF.

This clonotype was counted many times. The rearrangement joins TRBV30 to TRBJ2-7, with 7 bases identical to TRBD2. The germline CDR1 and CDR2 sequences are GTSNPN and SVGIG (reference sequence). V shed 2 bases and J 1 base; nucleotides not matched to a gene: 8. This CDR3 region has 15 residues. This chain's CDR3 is CAWSQGLAVSYEQYF. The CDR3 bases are TGTGCCTGGAGTCAAGGCCTAGCGGTATCCTACGAGCAGTACTTC.

This chain's CDR3 is CSAKGRLAMQETQYF. Written as DNA, the CDR3 is TGCAGTGCTAAGGGACGGCTAGCGATGCAAGAGACCCAGTACTTC. The chain joins TRBV20-1 to TRBJ2-5, with D possibly being TRBD2 (6 bases). This CDR3 comprises 15 residues. The V end lost 4 bases, the J end lost 2 bases, and 17 bases lay between the germline ends. Germline lookup yields CDR1 DFQATT and CDR2 SNEGSKA (reference sequence).

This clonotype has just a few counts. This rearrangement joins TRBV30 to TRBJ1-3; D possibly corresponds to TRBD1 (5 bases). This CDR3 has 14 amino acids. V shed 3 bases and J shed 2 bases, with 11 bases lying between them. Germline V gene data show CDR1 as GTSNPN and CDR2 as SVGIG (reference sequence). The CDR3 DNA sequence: TGTGCCTGGAGCCCGACAGTTACTGGAAACACCATATATTTT. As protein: CAWSPTVTGNTIYF.

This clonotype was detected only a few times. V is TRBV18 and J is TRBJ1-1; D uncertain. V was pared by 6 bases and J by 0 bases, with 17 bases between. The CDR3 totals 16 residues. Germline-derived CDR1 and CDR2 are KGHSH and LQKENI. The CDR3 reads CASSSSNMALNTEAFF. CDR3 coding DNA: TGTGCCAGCTCCAGCTCAAATATGGCATTGAACACTGAAGCTTTCTTT.

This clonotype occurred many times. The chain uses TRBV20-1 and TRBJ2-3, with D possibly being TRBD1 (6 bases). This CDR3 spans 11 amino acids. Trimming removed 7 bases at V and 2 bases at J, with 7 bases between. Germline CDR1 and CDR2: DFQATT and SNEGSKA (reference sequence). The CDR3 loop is CSGGLTDTQYF. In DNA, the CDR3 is TGCAGTGGGGGGCTCACAGATACGCAGTATTTT.

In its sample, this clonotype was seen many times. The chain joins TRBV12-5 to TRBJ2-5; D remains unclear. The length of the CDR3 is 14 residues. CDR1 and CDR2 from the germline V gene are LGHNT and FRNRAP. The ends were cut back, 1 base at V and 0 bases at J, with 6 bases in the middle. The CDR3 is CASGLAGNQETQYF. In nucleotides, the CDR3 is TGTGCTAGTGGTTTGGCTGGGAACCAAGAGACCCAGTACTTC.

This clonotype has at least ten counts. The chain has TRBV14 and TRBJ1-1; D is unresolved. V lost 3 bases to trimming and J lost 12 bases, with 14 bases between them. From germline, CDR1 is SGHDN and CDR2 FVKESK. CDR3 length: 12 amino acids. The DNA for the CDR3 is TGTGCCAGCAGCCACGAGGCCTCTGTTCCTTTCTTT. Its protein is CASSHEASVPFF. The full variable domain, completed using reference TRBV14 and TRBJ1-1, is EAGVTQFPSHSVIEKGQTVTLRCDPISGHDNLYWYRRVMGKEIKFLLHFVKESKQDESGMPNNRFLAERTGGTYSTLKVQPAELEDSGVYFCASSHEASVPFFGQGTRLTVV.

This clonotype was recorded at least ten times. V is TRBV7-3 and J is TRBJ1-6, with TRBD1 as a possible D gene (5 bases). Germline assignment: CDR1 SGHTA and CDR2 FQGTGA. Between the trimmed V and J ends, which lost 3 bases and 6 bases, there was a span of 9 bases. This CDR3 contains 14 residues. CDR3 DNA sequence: TGTGCCAGCAGCTTGGGGCTCCCTAATTCACCCCTCCACTTT. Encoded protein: CASSLGLPNSPLHF.

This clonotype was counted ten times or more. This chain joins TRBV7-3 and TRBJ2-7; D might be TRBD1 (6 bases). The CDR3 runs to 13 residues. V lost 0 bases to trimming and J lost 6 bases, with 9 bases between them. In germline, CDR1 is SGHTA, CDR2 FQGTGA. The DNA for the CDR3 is TGTGCCAGCAGCTTAACCCACAGGGTCGAGCAGTACTTC. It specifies CASSLTHRVEQYF. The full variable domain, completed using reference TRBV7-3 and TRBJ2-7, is GAGVSQTPSNKVTEKGKYVELRCDPISGHTALYWYRQSLGQGPEFLIYFQGTGAADDSGLPNDRFFAVRPEGSVSTLKIQRTERGDSAVYLCASSLTHRVEQYFGPGTRLTVT.

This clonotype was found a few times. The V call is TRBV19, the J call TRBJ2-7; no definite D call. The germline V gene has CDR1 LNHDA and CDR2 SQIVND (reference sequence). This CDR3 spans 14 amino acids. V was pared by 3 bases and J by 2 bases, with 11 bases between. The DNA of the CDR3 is TGTGCCAGTAGTATGTGGGTTAGTCCCTACGAGCAGTACTTC. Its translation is CASSMWVSPYEQYF.

The CDR3 region is CASGPSGILSNQPQHF. In nucleotides, the CDR3 is TGTGCCAGCGGCCCCTCAGGGATCCTAAGCAATCAGCCCCAGCATTTT. The chain combines TRBV6-1 with TRBJ1-5, with a possible D match to TRBD1 (5 bases). The V gene's germline CDR1 is MNHNS and CDR2 SASEGT. The CDR3 spans 16 residues. Trimming cost V 8 bases and J 1 base, with 18 bases left between them.

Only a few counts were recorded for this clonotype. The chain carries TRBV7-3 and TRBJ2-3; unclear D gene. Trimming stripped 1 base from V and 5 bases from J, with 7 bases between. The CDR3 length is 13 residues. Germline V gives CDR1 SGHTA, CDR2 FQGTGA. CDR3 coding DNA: TGTGCCAGCAGCTTAATTCGGGTAGATACGCAGTATTTT. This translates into CASSLIRVDTQYF.

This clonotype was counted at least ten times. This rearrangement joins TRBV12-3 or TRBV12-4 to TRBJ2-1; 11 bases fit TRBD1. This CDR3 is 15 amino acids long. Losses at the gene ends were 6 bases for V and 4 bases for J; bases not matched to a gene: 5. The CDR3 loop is CASRAGTGGYNEQFF. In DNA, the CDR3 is TGTGCCAGCAGAGCCGGGACAGGGGGTTACAATGAGCAGTTCTTC.

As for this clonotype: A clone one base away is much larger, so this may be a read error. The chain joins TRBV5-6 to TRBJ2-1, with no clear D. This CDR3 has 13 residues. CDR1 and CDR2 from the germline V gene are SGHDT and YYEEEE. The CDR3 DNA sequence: TGTGCCAGCAGCTTTGGGCCGAACAATGGGCAGTTCTTC. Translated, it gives CASSFGPNNGQFF.

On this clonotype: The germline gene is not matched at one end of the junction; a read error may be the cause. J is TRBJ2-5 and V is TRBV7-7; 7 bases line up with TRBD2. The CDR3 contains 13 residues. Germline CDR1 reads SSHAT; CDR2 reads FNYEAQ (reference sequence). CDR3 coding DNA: TGTGCTAGCAGTCCAGGGAGGGATGTGACCCAGTACTTC. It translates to CASSPGRDVTQYF.

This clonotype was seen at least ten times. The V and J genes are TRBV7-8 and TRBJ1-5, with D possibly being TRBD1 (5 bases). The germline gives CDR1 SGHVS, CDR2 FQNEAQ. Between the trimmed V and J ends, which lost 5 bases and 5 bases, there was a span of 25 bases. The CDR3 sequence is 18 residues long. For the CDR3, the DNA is TGTGCCAGCAGCCCAACGGACCTCCGACAGAGACGACATCAGCCCCAGCATTTT. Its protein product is CASSPTDLRQRRHQPQHF. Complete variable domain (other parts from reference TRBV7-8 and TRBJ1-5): GAGVSQSPRYKVAKRGQDVALRCDPISGHVSLFWYQQALGQGPEFLTYFQNEAQLDKSGLPSDRFFAERPEGSVSTLKIQRTQQEDSAVYLCASSPTDLRQRRHQPQHFGDGTRLSIL.

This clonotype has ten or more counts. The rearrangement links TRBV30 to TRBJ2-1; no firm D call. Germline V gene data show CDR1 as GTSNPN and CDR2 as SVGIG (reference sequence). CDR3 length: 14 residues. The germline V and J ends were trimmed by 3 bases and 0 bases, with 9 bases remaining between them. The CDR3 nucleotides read TGTGCCTGGAGGACAATGAGCTCCTACAATGAGCAGTTCTTC. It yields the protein CAWRTMSSYNEQFF.

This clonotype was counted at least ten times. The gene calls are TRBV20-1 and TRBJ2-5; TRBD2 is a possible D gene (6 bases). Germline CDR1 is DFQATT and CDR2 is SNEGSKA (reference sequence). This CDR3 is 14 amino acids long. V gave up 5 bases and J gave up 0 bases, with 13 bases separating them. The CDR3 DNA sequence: TGCAGTGCTCCTGGGACTTCGTACCAAGAGACCCAGTACTTC. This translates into CSAPGTSYQETQYF.

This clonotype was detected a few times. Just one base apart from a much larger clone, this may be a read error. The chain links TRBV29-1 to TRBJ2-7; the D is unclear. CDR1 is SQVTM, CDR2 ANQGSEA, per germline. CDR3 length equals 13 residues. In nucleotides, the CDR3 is TGCAGCGTCCTGGACGGTGCCCTTTACGAGCGGTACTTC. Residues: CSVLDGALYERYF.

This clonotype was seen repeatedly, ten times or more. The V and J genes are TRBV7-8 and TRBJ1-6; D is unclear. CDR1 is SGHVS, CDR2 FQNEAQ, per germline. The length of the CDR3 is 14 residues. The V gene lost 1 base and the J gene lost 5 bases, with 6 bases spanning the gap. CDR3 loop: CASSLGQNNSPLHF. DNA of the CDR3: TGTGCCAGCAGCTTAGGGCAGAATAATTCACCCCTCCACTTT.

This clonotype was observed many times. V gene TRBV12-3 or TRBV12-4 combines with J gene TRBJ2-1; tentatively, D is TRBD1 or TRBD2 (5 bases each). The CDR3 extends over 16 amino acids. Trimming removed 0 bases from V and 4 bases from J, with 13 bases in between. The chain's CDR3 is CASSLATGAGYNEQFF. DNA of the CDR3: TGTGCCAGCAGTTTAGCGACCGGGGCCGGATACAATGAGCAGTTCTTC.

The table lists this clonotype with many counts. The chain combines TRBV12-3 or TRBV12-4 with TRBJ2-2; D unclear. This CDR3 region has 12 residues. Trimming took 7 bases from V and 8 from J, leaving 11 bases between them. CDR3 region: CASTRRFGELFF. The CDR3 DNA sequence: TGTGCCAGCACCCGCCGGTTTGGGGAGCTGTTTTTT.

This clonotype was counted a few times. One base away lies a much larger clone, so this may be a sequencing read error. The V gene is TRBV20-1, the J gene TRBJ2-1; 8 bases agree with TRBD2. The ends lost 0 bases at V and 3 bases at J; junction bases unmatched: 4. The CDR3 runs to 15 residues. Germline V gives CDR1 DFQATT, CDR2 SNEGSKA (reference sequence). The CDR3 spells CSARDSGTSYNEQFF. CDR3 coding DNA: TGCAGTGCTAGAGACTCCGGGACTAGCTACAATGAGCAGTTCTTC.